Below, 14 T cell receptor beta chains from the same sample are listed, as sequenced in a study of cytomegalovirus exposure and HLA in healthy donors. Use of 60 Vbeta and 13 Jbeta primers characterized the PCR. The data were produced by immunoSEQ multiplex PCR, yet TCRdb's version contains in-frame clones alone and is incomplete. The repertoire has 100,000 to 150,000 clones, approximately 64% of them found once; the top ten carry 2.4%. Sequenced sample: PBMCs. These receptors were taken from a woman in her forties in good health and CMV-seronegative.

This clone was detected only a few times. The rearrangement uses TRBV5-6 and TRBJ1-5, with D unclear. CDR3 length equals 12 residues. Germline CDR1 and CDR2: SGHDT and YYEEEE. V lost 2 bases and J 4 bases, leaving 4 bases between the germline ends. CDR3 DNA: TGTGCCAGCAGCTTTATAAATCAGCCCCAGCATTTT. Residues: CASSFINQPQHF.

The rearrangement joins TRBV27 to TRBJ2-2, with TRBD1 identical over 8 bases. V dropped 1 base and J dropped 4; count of bases not matched to a gene: 5. The CDR3 loop spans 16 amino acids. The germline CDR1 and CDR2 sequences are MNHEY and SMNVEV (reference sequence). The chain's CDR3 is CASSLWAGGGTGELFF. CDR3 DNA sequence: TGTGCCAGCAGTTTATGGGCAGGGGGCGGCACCGGGGAGCTGTTTTTT.

The chain couples TRBV4-1 to TRBJ1-1, with 10 bases that match TRBD1. V lost 3 bases and J lost 3; bases outside the gene matches: 7. The CDR3 has 16 residues. Germline assignment: CDR1 MGHRA and CDR2 YSYEKL. The CDR3, as DNA: TGCGCCAGCAGCCAGGGGACAGGGGTGGGGGACACTGAAGCTTTCTTT. Amino acids: CASSQGTGVGDTEAFF.

This clone showed up just a few times. The chain has TRBV6-5 and TRBJ2-3, with D perhaps TRBD2 (5 bases). V lost 8 bases and J 2 bases, leaving 14 bases between the germline ends. The germline V gene has CDR1 MNHEY and CDR2 SVGAGI. The CDR3 runs 14 residues. The CDR3 DNA sequence: TGTGCCAGCTGGTCCGAGGGCTACACAGATACGCAGTATTTT. Amino acid sequence: CASWSEGYTDTQYF.

This clone was picked up a small number of times. CDR3 in DNA: TGTGCCATCAGTGAAAGGGGGATATTAAACGAAAAACTGTTTTTT. Translation: CAISERGILNEKLFF. The chain recombines TRBV10-3 with TRBJ1-4; D perhaps matches TRBD1 (6 bases). This CDR3 contains 15 residues. Germline CDR1 and CDR2: ENHRY and SYGVKD. Trimming shortened V by 3 bases and J by 8 bases, and 16 bases separated the two germline ends.

This chain uses TRBV5-4 with TRBJ1-2, with D tentatively TRBD1 (6 bases). From germline, CDR1 is SGHNT and CDR2 YYREEE (reference sequence). V shed 0 bases and J shed 8 bases, with 11 bases lying between them. The CDR3 length is 13 residues. The CDR3 nucleotides are TGTGCCAGCAGCTTGGACAGGGTGAACGGCTACACCTTC. It codes for CASSLDRVNGYTF.

The chain couples TRBV7-6 to TRBJ2-5; 7 positions match TRBD1. The J segment lost 5 bases and the V segment lost 5 bases, leaving 11 bases of the junction unmatched. The CDR3 extends over 15 amino acids. Germline assignment: CDR1 SGHVS and CDR2 FNYEAQ. The CDR3 is CASSPGTVLLETQYF. In DNA, the CDR3 is TGTGCCAGCAGCCCGGGGACAGTCTTGCTGGAGACCCAGTACTTC.

J is TRBJ1-3 and V is TRBV28, with 9 bases fitting TRBD1. The CDR3 has 17 amino acids. Germline lookup yields CDR1 MDHEN and CDR2 SYDVKM. The V gene end was trimmed by 6 bases and the J gene end by 0 bases; junction bases not matched to a gene: 9. CDR3 amino acids: CASRTGGSRRSGNTIYF. As DNA, the CDR3 is TGTGCCAGCAGGACAGGGGGATCTCGGCGCTCTGGAAACACCATATATTTT.

The rearrangement uses TRBV28 and TRBJ2-1; D gene ambiguous. The CDR3 is 18 residues long. The germline V and J ends were trimmed by 1 base and 0 bases, with 16 bases remaining between them. Germline V CDR1 and CDR2: MDHEN, SYDVKM. CDR3 coding DNA: TGTGCCAGCAGTTTATTCTTCGCGACAAACGTCTCCTACAATGAGCAGTTCTTC. This encodes CASSLFFATNVSYNEQFF.

The V and J genes are TRBV30 and TRBJ1-1; the match to TRBD1 covers 9 bases. V shed 2 bases and J 3 bases; nucleotides not matched to a gene: 1. The germline V gene has CDR1 GTSNPN and CDR2 SVGIG (reference sequence). CDR3 length: 13 residues. CDR3 sequence: CAWSRDRDTEAFF. CDR3 nucleotides: TGTGCCTGGAGTCGGGACAGGGACACTGAAGCTTTCTTT.

This sequence joins TRBV7-2 and TRBJ2-3; 13 bases fit TRBD2. V lost 5 bases and J lost 6; bases outside the gene matches: 8. This CDR3 region has 16 residues. Per germline, CDR1 SGHTA and CDR2 FQGNSA. CDR3 DNA sequence: TGTGCCAGCAGCCCCCGACTAGCGGGGGGCGGGGATACGCAGTATTTT. Translating it yields CASSPRLAGGGDTQYF.

This chain connects TRBV12-5 to TRBJ2-2; the D gene is possibly TRBD1 (5 bases). With 7 bases removed from V and 4 bases from J, the gap between germline ends came to 19 bases. The germline V gene has CDR1 LGHNT and CDR2 FRNRAP. The CDR3 is 16 residues long. The CDR3 DNA reads TGTGCTAGTGCCCCCGACAGAGGAATGGGCACCGGGGAGCTGTTTTTT. Its translation: CASAPDRGMGTGELFF.

The chain joins TRBV2 to TRBJ2-7; a weak D match, TRBD2 (6 bases). Germline CDR1 and CDR2: SNHLY and FYNNEI. Between the trimmed V and J ends, which lost 11 bases and 2 bases, there was a span of 22 bases. The CDR3 covers 15 residues. DNA of the CDR3: TGTGCCGCCACGAAAGGTGGTAGCGGCACCTACGAGCAGTACTTC. Its translation: CAATKGGSGTYEQYF.

This clone was detected only a few times. This chain uses TRBV28 with TRBJ1-1, with D possibly TRBD1 on 6 matching bases. V gave up 5 bases and J gave up 3 bases, with 10 bases separating them. This CDR3 has 13 amino acids. The germline V gene encodes CDR1 MDHEN and CDR2 SYDVKM. CDR3 residues: CASSRGGHTEAFF. The CDR3 nucleotides are TGTGCCAGCAGTAGGGGGGGACACACTGAAGCTTTCTTT.